These 32 T cell receptor beta chains share one sample of origin, sequenced in a study of cytomegalovirus exposure and HLA in healthy donors. Primers: 60 Vbeta forward and 13 Jbeta reverse. The protocol was immunoSEQ multiplex PCR, while the TCRdb copy is restricted to in-frame clones and leaves out a portion. The sample holds 150,000 or so clones, around 84% seen once. Input material: PBMCs. All receptors derive from a male donor in good health and CMV-seropositive.

CDR3 in amino acids: CASSRNFGENTEAFF. As DNA, the CDR3 is TGTGCCAGCTCCCGAAACTTCGGGGAGAATACTGAAGCTTTCTTT. This chain connects TRBV6-5 to TRBJ1-1; D not resolved. V lost 8 bases and J lost 5, with 21 bases in between. CDR3 length equals 15 residues. Germline values: CDR1 MNHEY, CDR2 SVGAGI.

This sequence joins TRBV7-2 and TRBJ2-2; D may be TRBD1 (5 bases). This CDR3 region has 14 residues. Germline assignment: CDR1 SGHTA and CDR2 FQGNSA. Trimming removed 5 bases at V and 6 bases at J, with 13 bases between. This CDR3 reads CASSPQAKAGELFF. CDR3 DNA sequence: TGTGCCAGCAGCCCACAGGCGAAGGCCGGGGAGCTGTTTTTT.

J is TRBJ1-3 and V is TRBV4-1; 9 bases are a match to TRBD1. The CDR3 extends over 18 amino acids. J lost 2 bases, V lost 0 bases, and 8 bases had no gene match. Germline lookup yields CDR1 MGHRA and CDR2 YSYEKL. Here the CDR3 DNA reads TGCGCCAGCAGCCAAGAGGCCTTGGACAGGGGAGCTGGAAACACCATATATTTT. As protein: CASSQEALDRGAGNTIYF.

This chain connects TRBV6-5 to TRBJ1-1, with D tentatively TRBD1 (6 bases). Trimming left V 5 bases short and J 1 base short, with 11 bases between. Germline V gives CDR1 MNHEY, CDR2 SVGAGI. The CDR3 extends over 14 amino acids. The CDR3 reads CASSRETGNTEAFF. CDR3 in DNA: TGTGCCAGCAGTCGAGAGACAGGGAACACTGAAGCTTTCTTT.

The chain combines TRBV5-1 with TRBJ2-7, with D unclear. Trimming cost V 2 bases and J 0 bases, with 9 bases left between them. The germline gives CDR1 SGHRS, CDR2 YFSETQ. This CDR3 spans 14 amino acids. CDR3 in amino acids: CASSLDTSSYEQYF. The CDR3, as DNA: TGCGCCAGCAGCTTAGACACCTCCTCCTACGAGCAGTACTTC.

The chain recombines TRBV19 with TRBJ1-1, with 7 bases identical to TRBD1. V was pared by 2 bases and J by 4 bases, with 4 bases of the junction left unmatched. Germline V gene sequence: CDR1 LNHDA, CDR2 SQIVND (reference sequence). The CDR3 extends over 14 amino acids. CDR3 sequence reads: CASSISTGATEAFF. The CDR3 DNA follows: TGTGCCAGTAGTATATCCACAGGGGCCACTGAAGCTTTCTTT.

The rearrangement uses TRBV7-8 and TRBJ2-1, with TRBD1 matching 8 bases. Unmatched junction bases numbered 12, after V lost 5 bases and J lost 15 bases. Germline CDR1 is SGHVS and CDR2 is FQNEAQ. The length of the CDR3 is 13 residues. CDR3 in DNA: TGTGCCAGCAGCCTCGGACAGGGTGAATGCGGGTTCTTC. Residues: CASSLGQGECGFF.

This clone was observed once. This chain links TRBV5-1 with TRBJ2-7; possible D gene TRBD1, 8 bases. CDR1 is SGHRS, CDR2 YFSETQ, per germline. The CDR3 is 18 amino acids. Trimming shortened V by 3 bases and J by 4 bases, and 26 bases separated the two germline ends. The DNA of the CDR3 is TGCGCCAGCAGCTCAATAAGAACGAGCGACAGGGGACTATACGAGCAGTACTTC. Its translation is CASSSIRTSDRGLYEQYF.

The chain carries TRBV7-8 and TRBJ1-3; 8 positions match TRBD1. Germline trimming cut 1 base from V and 4 bases from J; bases unmatched to any gene: 3. This CDR3 comprises 15 residues. CDR1 is SGHVS, CDR2 FQNEAQ, per germline. In DNA, the CDR3 is TGTGCCAGCAGCTTAGGGACAGGGACAGGAAACACCATATATTTT. Translated: CASSLGTGTGNTIYF.

The chain employs TRBV7-9 and TRBJ2-7; 7 positions agree with TRBD2. Per the germline V gene, CDR1 is SEHNR and CDR2 is FQNEAQ (reference sequence). The trim removed 3 bases at V and 6 bases at J, leaving 8 bases unmatched. The CDR3 length is 14 residues. CDR3 loop: CASSFQGGYAEQYF. CDR3 bases: TGTGCCAGCAGCTTCCAGGGAGGGTATGCCGAGCAGTACTTC.

The V gene is TRBV7-6, the J gene TRBJ1-3, with 8 bases that match TRBD1. Germline assignment: CDR1 SGHVS and CDR2 FNYEAQ. With V trimmed by 1 base and J by 5 bases, 4 bases remained unmatched. The CDR3 contains 15 residues. DNA for the CDR3: TGTGCCAGCAGCTTAGGACAGGGGATGAGAAACACCATATATTTT. It encodes CASSLGQGMRNTIYF.

For this clone: The junction shows a germline mismatch at one end, possibly a read error. The rearrangement links TRBV2 to TRBJ2-4; TRBD1 aligns across 7 bases. The CDR3 spans 14 residues. Germline V CDR1 and CDR2: SNHLY, FYNNEI. The CDR3 sequence is CASSRQGTKNSQYF. The CDR3 DNA reads as TGTGCCAGCAGCCGACAGGGTACCAAAAACAGTCAGTACTTC.

The CDR3 DNA is TGCAGCGCCACAGGGGACAAAGGTAGGCCCCAGCATTTT. Translation: CSATGDKGRPQHF. The chain joins TRBV29-1 to TRBJ1-5, with 7 bases that match TRBD1. CDR1 is SQVTM and CDR2 is ANQGSEA in the germline V gene. CDR3 length equals 13 residues. V shed 7 bases and J 9 bases; nucleotides not matched to a gene: 12.

V is TRBV7-2 and J is TRBJ2-7, with D possibly TRBD2 on 7 matching bases. Trimming removed 3 bases from V and 4 bases from J, with 13 bases in between. The germline V gene has CDR1 SGHTA and CDR2 FQGNSA. The CDR3 has 14 amino acids. The CDR3 is CASSFLQGGYEQYF. In DNA form, the CDR3 reads TGTGCCAGCAGCTTTTTACAGGGAGGGTACGAGCAGTACTTC.

The V and J genes are TRBV27 and TRBJ1-2, with D maybe TRBD1 (6 bases). The V and J ends lost 2 bases and 4 bases respectively, with 17 bases between them. Germline loops: CDR1 MNHEY, CDR2 SMNVEV (reference sequence). The CDR3 sequence is 16 residues long. This chain's CDR3 is CASSLGQRTRGYGYTF. The CDR3 DNA follows: TGTGCCAGCAGTTTAGGACAGCGGACTCGAGGCTATGGCTACACCTTC.

This clone has just a few counts. The chain employs TRBV7-2 and TRBJ2-1, with D perhaps TRBD2 (6 bases). Per germline, CDR1 SGHTA and CDR2 FQGNSA. The CDR3 is made up of 16 amino acids. The V end lost 5 bases, the J end lost 1 base, and 15 bases lay between the germline ends. The CDR3 nucleotides are TGTGCCAGCAGCGCCGGACCCGGGACTTCCTACAATGAGCAGTTCTTC. The encoded protein is CASSAGPGTSYNEQFF.

The chain carries TRBV4-1 and TRBJ1-5; D unresolved. Germline-derived CDR1 and CDR2 are MGHRA and YSYEKL. The CDR3 has 16 residues. V was clipped by 2 bases and J by 0 bases, with 11 bases between them. The CDR3 DNA reads TGCGCCAGCAGCCAATTCGAGACTGATAGCAATCAGCCCCAGCATTTT. Its protein is CASSQFETDSNQPQHF.

The chain combines TRBV9 with TRBJ2-5; a possible D gene is TRBD2 (6 bases). V shed 0 bases and J shed 5 bases, with 8 bases lying between them. Germline V lookup: CDR1 SGDLS, CDR2 YYNGEE. This CDR3 has 13 residues. This chain's CDR3 is CASSVAGRETQYF. CDR3 bases: TGTGCCAGCAGCGTAGCAGGGAGGGAGACCCAGTACTTC.

The chain combines TRBV28 with TRBJ1-4; D is undetermined. CDR1 MDHEN and CDR2 SYDVKM come from the germline V gene. The CDR3 runs to 16 residues. Trimming stripped 5 bases from V and 7 bases from J, with 20 bases between. The CDR3 is CASSPTPGPLREKLFF. The CDR3 DNA reads as TGTGCCAGCAGTCCCACTCCGGGTCCACTACGTGAAAAACTGTTTTTT.

The V and J genes are TRBV27 and TRBJ1-2; maybe TRBD1 (6 bases). Germline CDR1 MNHEY, CDR2 SMNVEV (reference sequence). V lost 8 bases, J lost 6 bases, and 13 bases lay in between. This CDR3 spans 12 amino acids. The CDR3 spells CASSRGADGYTF. As DNA, the CDR3 is TGTGCCAGCTCCCGGGGGGCGGATGGCTACACCTTC.

The gene calls are TRBV5-4 and TRBJ2-1, with 7 bases identical to TRBD1. The CDR3 contains 15 residues. The germline V gene encodes CDR1 SGHNT and CDR2 YYREEE (reference sequence). V trimming: 3 bases; J trimming: 1 base; junction bases outside the gene matches: 4. The CDR3 sequence is CASSSKTGSYNEQFF. CDR3 bases: TGTGCCAGCAGCTCAAAGACAGGGTCCTACAATGAGCAGTTCTTC.

This rearrangement joins TRBV18 to TRBJ1-1; D is undetermined. Looked up from germline, CDR1 is KGHSH and CDR2 is LQKENI. The CDR3 totals 15 residues. Trimming pared 2 bases from V and 1 base from J, leaving 11 bases between. The CDR3 spells CASSPITAGNTEAFF. The CDR3 DNA reads TGTGCCAGCTCACCAATTACGGCGGGGAACACTGAAGCTTTCTTT.

The chain is built from TRBV6-5 and TRBJ2-3; 9 bases fit TRBD1. V dropped 4 bases and J dropped 3; count of bases not matched to a gene: 5. Germline CDR1 is MNHEY and CDR2 is SVGAGI. This CDR3 has 15 amino acids. The CDR3 nucleotides read TGTGCCAGCAGTTTCGACAGGGGGAGAACAGATACGCAGTATTTT. It translates to CASSFDRGRTDTQYF.

This chain uses TRBV19 with TRBJ2-2; maybe TRBD2 (6 bases). CDR1 is LNHDA and CDR2 is SQIVND in the germline V gene (reference sequence). The V gene lost 7 bases and the J gene lost 3 bases, with 15 bases spanning the gap. The CDR3 is 15 amino acids. In nucleotides, the CDR3 is TGTGCCAGTACGCCCTCGGGAGCCCACACCGGGGAGCTGTTTTTT. Its translation: CASTPSGAHTGELFF.

This chain connects TRBV10-3 to TRBJ2-3; 12 positions agree with TRBD1. Germline V gene sequence: CDR1 ENHRY, CDR2 SYGVKD. The CDR3 totals 17 residues. J gave up 5 bases and V 2 bases, and 8 bases lay outside the gene matches. The CDR3 spells CAISERGTGGAVDTQYF. The CDR3 nucleotides are TGTGCCATCAGTGAGCGAGGGACAGGGGGCGCGGTAGATACGCAGTATTTT.

The V gene is TRBV27, the J gene TRBJ2-7, with TRBD2 as a possible D gene (5 bases). V lost 2 bases and J lost 4, with 12 bases in between. Germline V gives CDR1 MNHEY, CDR2 SMNVEV (reference sequence). This CDR3 is 14 amino acids long. This CDR3 is CASSLKGRDYEQYF. CDR3 nucleotide sequence: TGTGCCAGCAGTTTAAAAGGTCGGGATTACGAGCAGTACTTC.

The rearrangement uses TRBV6-5 and TRBJ2-5; 9 nucleotides agree with TRBD1. The DNA end is a closer match to TRBJ2-7, so the J assignment may be wrong. Germline loops: CDR1 MNHEY, CDR2 SVGAGI. The CDR3 totals 16 residues. The CDR3 sequence is CASSSLTGGAHVEQYF. In DNA, the CDR3 is TGTGCCAGCAGTTCCCTAACAGGGGGCGCCCACGTCGAGCAGTACTTC.

The chain recombines TRBV19 with TRBJ1-3; D remains unclear. This CDR3 spans 17 amino acids. The germline V gene encodes CDR1 LNHDA and CDR2 SQIVND (reference sequence). V gave up 0 bases and J gave up 1 base, with 13 bases separating them. CDR3 residues: CASSIDPQDSSGNTIYF. CDR3 bases: TGTGCCAGTAGTATAGATCCGCAGGACTCGTCTGGAAACACCATATATTTT.

This chain links TRBV2 with TRBJ2-5; TRBD1 matches at 11 bases. CDR1 SNHLY and CDR2 FYNNEI come from the germline V gene. V trimming: 5 bases; J trimming: 11 bases; junction bases outside the gene matches: 10. The CDR3 runs 14 residues. The CDR3 is CASSPGQGAREQYF. CDR3 DNA: TGTGCCAGCAGTCCCGGACAGGGGGCGCGGGAGCAGTACTTC.

This chain joins TRBV7-6 and TRBJ2-3, with D unclear. V was shortened by 5 bases and J by 1 base, with 4 bases between the two germline ends. Germline CDR1 SGHVS, CDR2 FNYEAQ. The CDR3 contains 12 residues. CDR3 DNA: TGTGCCAGCAGCCTTGGCACAGATACGCAGTATTTT. This codes for CASSLGTDTQYF.

Note on this clone: At one boundary the junction diverges from the germline segment, which might be a read error. This rearrangement joins TRBV18 to TRBJ1-2; TRBD1 might be the D (5 bases). The CDR3 extends over 13 amino acids. Germline-derived CDR1 and CDR2 are KGHSH and LQKENI. The CDR3 protein is CASSDLEGPQQVF. The CDR3 DNA reads as TGTGCCAGCTCAGATCTGGAGGGGCCTCAGCAAGTCTTC.

This clone was detected only a few times. The chain links TRBV7-2 to TRBJ1-4; 8 nucleotides agree with TRBD1. The V and J ends lost 8 bases and 3 bases, in that order; junction bases with no gene match: 11. CDR3 size: 16 residues. The germline V gene has CDR1 SGHTA and CDR2 FQGNSA. CDR3 sequence (DNA): TGTGCCAGCCCCCTTAGGGGGACAGGCCCTAATGAAAAACTGTTTTTT. It codes for CASPLRGTGPNEKLFF.